Below, 25 T cell receptor beta chains from the same sample are listed, as sequenced in a study of CXCR3-negative and CXCR3-positive naive CD8 T cells. The libraries of TRB cDNA were prepared using 5' RACE with UMI labels. TCRdb re-analyzed the 5' RACE reads; it lists each CDR3 protein once, without DNA. The data include fewer than 80,000 distinct CDR3 sequences; the top ten clones carry about 4.6%. Input material: naive CXCR3- CD8+ T cells from blood. Subset here: CD45RO-CCR7+CD27+CD95- naive CD8+ T cells lacking CXCR3 (TNR3-). All receptors derive from a human donor in good health. Some clones in this sample may be carry-over from other donors' samples.

This chain joins TRBV6-1 and TRBJ2-7; TCRdb returns TRBD1, unconfirmable since there is no DNA. The CDR3 totals 15 residues. Germline CDR1 and CDR2: MNHNS and SASEGT. The CDR3: CASTEGGTGGIEQYF.

The chain combines TRBV20-1 with TRBJ2-7. CDR3 length: 14 residues. The V gene's germline CDR1 is DFQATT and CDR2 SNEGSKA (reference sequence). CDR3: CSASPTDRSYEQYF.

The chain couples TRBV7-8 to TRBJ1-5; without DNA, the TCRdb call of TRBD1 cannot be checked. Germline loops: CDR1 SGHVS, CDR2 FQNEAQ. The CDR3 extends over 16 amino acids. The CDR3 loop reads CASSPGFEGSNQPQHF.

This chain links TRBV5-1 with TRBJ1-1. In germline, CDR1 is SGHRS, CDR2 YFSETQ. The CDR3 is 16 amino acids. The CDR3: CASSLMTTEMNTEAFF.

This chain links TRBV6-5 with TRBJ1-1. The CDR3 loop spans 11 amino acids. The germline V gene encodes CDR1 MNHEY and CDR2 SVGAGI. The CDR3 protein is CATLHGTEAFF.

The rearrangement links TRBV28 to TRBJ2-2; TCRdb picks TRBD1, but there is no DNA to check that call. This CDR3 has 16 residues. Looked up from germline, CDR1 is MDHEN and CDR2 is SYDVKM. The CDR3 region is CASSFERWGDTGELFF.

V usage is TRBV20-1 and J usage is TRBJ1-5. Germline V gene sequence: CDR1 DFQATT, CDR2 SNEGSKA (reference sequence). The CDR3 is made up of 16 amino acids. CDR3 protein: CSARELGRNSNQPQHF.

V is TRBV10-3 and J is TRBJ2-7. Germline CDR1 is ENHRY and CDR2 is SYGVKD. The CDR3 totals 13 residues. Here the CDR3 reads CAISGTETYEQYF.

The V call is TRBV2, the J call TRBJ1-2; TCRdb reports TRBD1, a call that lacks DNA to check it against. Germline loops: CDR1 SNHLY, CDR2 FYNNEI. This CDR3 has 14 residues. The CDR3 region is CASSDGEPYYGYTF. The whole variable domain, remainder taken from reference TRBV2 and TRBJ1-2, is EPEVTQTPSHQVTQMGQEVILRCVPISNHLYFYWYRQILGQKVEFLVSFYNNEISEKSEIFDDQFSVERPDGSNFTLKIRSTKLEDSAMYFCASSDGEPYYGYTFGSGTRLTVV.

The chain has TRBV7-2 and TRBJ2-5; with no DNA, the TCRdb D assignment of TRBD2 cannot be verified. The CDR3 loop spans 16 amino acids. Per the germline V gene, CDR1 is SGHTA and CDR2 is FQGNSA. The CDR3 here is CASSLIAGVIQETQYF.

The chain is built from TRBV28 and TRBJ2-7; the TCRdb call, TRBD1, lacks DNA for checking. Germline lookup yields CDR1 MDHEN and CDR2 SYDVKM. The CDR3 loop spans 14 amino acids. This CDR3 is CASSLIGTDYEQYF.

This chain links TRBV7-6 with TRBJ2-7; TCRdb outputs TRBD1, but without DNA this stays unchecked. The CDR3 is 14 amino acids. CDR1 and CDR2 from the germline V gene are SGHVS and FNYEAQ. The CDR3 protein is CASSLDLRGYEQYF.

The V call is TRBV28, the J call TRBJ2-5; the D gene TCRdb calls, TRBD2, cannot be checked with no DNA. This CDR3 region has 16 residues. The V gene's germline CDR1 is MDHEN and CDR2 SYDVKM. The CDR3 protein is CASSGLWEAGLGVEYF.

The V gene is TRBV15, the J gene TRBJ2-5. This CDR3 spans 15 amino acids. Germline V gives CDR1 LNHNV, CDR2 YYDKDF (reference sequence). The CDR3 sequence: CATSRDRYPQETQYF.

The CDR3 loop reads CASWGQAPETQYF. V gene TRBV7-9 combines with J gene TRBJ2-5; TCRdb reports TRBD1, a call that lacks DNA to check it against. Germline V CDR1 and CDR2: SEHNR, FQNEAQ (reference sequence). The CDR3 is made up of 13 amino acids.

The chain combines TRBV14 with TRBJ1-1; the TCRdb D gene call, TRBD1, has no DNA to confirm it. Germline V lookup: CDR1 SGHDN, CDR2 FVKESK. The CDR3 has 15 amino acids. This CDR3 reads CASSQEAGGIPEAFF.

This chain links TRBV12-3 or TRBV12-4 with TRBJ1-2; lacking DNA, the TRBD1 call made by TCRdb goes unchecked. The CDR3 sequence is 15 residues long. CDR3 region: CASSLLFPGTGGYTF.

The V call is TRBV6-2 or TRBV6-3, the J call TRBJ2-3; TCRdb gives TRBD2 as the D gene, but with no DNA this cannot be confirmed. Germline V gene sequence: CDR1 MNHEY, CDR2 SVGEGT. The CDR3 contains 16 residues. The CDR3 reads CASSYGPGLHTDTQYF.

The chain links TRBV25-1 to TRBJ2-7; absent DNA, TCRdb's TRBD1 call cannot be checked. In germline, CDR1 is MGHDK, CDR2 SYGVNS. The CDR3 runs 11 residues. CDR3 region: CATGQIYEQYF.

This chain connects TRBV6-1 to TRBJ2-7. Germline-derived CDR1 and CDR2 are MNHNS and SASEGT. The CDR3 contains 14 residues. CDR3 sequence: CASSPERNGYEQYF.

The chain combines TRBV29-1 with TRBJ2-1. Per germline, CDR1 SQVTM and CDR2 ANQGSEA. The CDR3 is 12 amino acids. CDR3 protein: CSVDFGLNEQFF.

The chain uses TRBV7-6 and TRBJ2-3; the D call of TRBD1 rests on TCRdb alone, since no DNA is present to check it. The germline gives CDR1 SGHVS, CDR2 FNYEAQ. The CDR3 contains 18 residues. CDR3 in amino acids: CASSSLSTIAGGTDTQYF.

The rearrangement uses TRBV7-2 and TRBJ2-7. This CDR3 spans 15 amino acids. Germline loops: CDR1 SGHTA, CDR2 FQGNSA. The CDR3 here is CASSLVHSSSYEQYF.

The rearrangement links TRBV29-1 to TRBJ1-2; with no DNA, the TCRdb D assignment of TRBD1 cannot be verified. Germline V gene data show CDR1 as SQVTM and CDR2 as ANQGSEA. This CDR3 region has 15 residues. The CDR3 reads CSVEGGPQGAYGYTF.

V usage is TRBV18 and J usage is TRBJ2-7; TCRdb's assignment of TRBD1 cannot be checked, as there is no DNA. CDR3 size: 17 residues. Per the germline V gene, CDR1 is KGHSH and CDR2 is LQKENI. CDR3 amino acids: CASSPPSGQASPWEQYF.